One sample yielded the 19 T cell receptor beta chains listed below, sequenced in a study of metastatic and nonmetastatic thyroid tumors. The entire patient cohort was treatment-naive prior to thyroid surgery. TCRdb re-clonotyped the PCR reads via MiXCR. The table shows 17,000 or so clones, with around 25% occurring only once. Sequenced sample: adjacent normal tissue. These TCRs come from a female donor with papillary thyroid cancer or a benign thyroid nodule (not recorded which). Some clones in this sample may be carry-over from other donors' samples.

V and J are TRBV20-1 and TRBJ1-2; a weak D match, TRBD1 (6 bases). The CDR3 is 14 amino acids. V dropped 5 bases and J dropped 3 bases, with 16 bases sitting between them. Germline values: CDR1 DFQATT, CDR2 SNEGSKA (reference sequence). CDR3 protein: CSAGGFGDYYGYTF. The CDR3 DNA is TGCAGTGCTGGGGGCTTTGGGGACTACTATGGCTACACCTTC.

In its sample, this clone is medium-sized. Sequence at one end of the junction differs from germline and may be a read error. Other DNA sequences in the sample encode the same CDR3. J is TRBJ1-2 and V is TRBV19; possibly TRBD1 for D (5 bases). The V gene's germline CDR1 is LNHDA and CDR2 SQIVND (reference sequence). The CDR3 is 20 residues long. CDR3 sequence (DNA): TGTGCCAGTAGGATAGGCCCGAGGGACTGGGCGCGGTCGCCGTACCGTGGCTACACCTTC. This codes for CASRIGPRDWARSPYRGYTF.

By share, this clone ranks as medium-sized. The CDR3 spells CASSSAGTGETQYF. The CDR3, as DNA: TGTGCCAGCAGTTCAGCGGGAACGGGAGAGACCCAGTACTTC. The J gene is TRBJ2-5, the V gene TRBV28; the match to TRBD2 covers 7 bases. The CDR3 runs 14 residues. Per the germline V gene, CDR1 is MDHEN and CDR2 is SYDVKM. Trimming took 4 bases from V and 4 from J; bases not matched to a gene: 6.

This clone was seen more than once but under ten times. The chain has TRBV7-2 and TRBJ2-3; D is possibly TRBD2 (5 bases). V lost 2 bases to trimming and J lost 2 bases, with 8 bases between them. Germline V gene data show CDR1 as SGHTA and CDR2 as FQGNSA. The CDR3 sequence is 14 residues long. CDR3 region: CASSLTRDTDTQYF. The CDR3 DNA follows: TGTGCCAGCAGCTTAACGAGGGACACAGATACGCAGTATTTT.

This chain joins TRBV6-1 and TRBJ2-5, with 8 bases matching TRBD2. This CDR3 spans 18 amino acids. V was pared by 5 bases and J by 2 bases, with 16 bases of the junction left unmatched. CDR1 is MNHNS and CDR2 is SASEGT in the germline V gene. CDR3 in DNA: TGTGCCAGCAGTCGAGGGCCTACTAGCGGAGGGAGGCAAGAGACCCAGTACTTC. It yields the protein CASSRGPTSGGRQETQYF.

The V call is TRBV3-1, the J call TRBJ2-7; D unclear. CDR1 and CDR2 (germline): LGHDT, YNNKEL (reference sequence). V shed 0 bases and J shed 0 bases, with 9 bases lying between them. The CDR3 has 15 residues. Here the CDR3 DNA reads TGTGCCAGCAGCCAAGAAGTCTGGCCCTCCTACGAGCAGTACTTC. Its protein product is CASSQEVWPSYEQYF.

This clone was found many times. The CDR3 DNA is TGCGCCAGCAGCCCACTAGGTGGGCCACAAAGCTCCTATAATTCACCCCTCCACTTT. The encoded protein is CASSPLGGPQSSYNSPLHF. This chain uses TRBV5-1 with TRBJ1-6; no reliable D call. V dropped 4 bases and J dropped 0 bases, with 20 bases sitting between them. This CDR3 is 19 amino acids long. Germline V lookup: CDR1 SGHRS, CDR2 YFSETQ.

A few counts support this clone. V usage is TRBV19 and J usage is TRBJ2-2; D gene uncertain. The V and J ends lost 3 bases and 0 bases respectively, with 14 bases between them. This CDR3 is 17 amino acids long. Germline V gene lookup returns CDR1 LNHDA and CDR2 SQIVND (reference sequence). CDR3 in DNA: TGTGCCAGTAGTATGGGCGGAGTTGCTACGAACACCGGGGAGCTGTTTTTT. Amino acids: CASSMGGVATNTGELFF.

Only a few counts were recorded for this clone. This chain connects TRBV27 to TRBJ2-7; D is unclear. The ends were cut back, 10 bases at V and 7 bases at J, with 20 bases in the middle. CDR1 and CDR2 from the germline V gene are MNHEY and SMNVEV (reference sequence). The CDR3 runs 13 residues. The CDR3 DNA follows: TGTGCCACCGCGATAGTCCGGTCCGGAGAGCAGTACTTC. It yields the protein CATAIVRSGEQYF.

This clone was counted only a few times. The CDR3 here is CASSQGWGGYEQYF. The CDR3, as DNA: TGTGCCAGCAGCCAAGGCTGGGGGGGCTACGAGCAGTACTTC. V is TRBV3-1 and J is TRBJ2-7; 7 bases map to TRBD2. Trimming cost V 1 base and J 3 bases; bases outside gene matches: 3. Germline V lookup: CDR1 LGHDT, CDR2 YNNKEL (reference sequence). The CDR3 contains 14 residues.

This clone was seen only a few times. The chain carries TRBV25-1 and TRBJ2-1, with TRBD2 matching 7 bases. CDR3 length: 17 amino acids. CDR1 and CDR2 from the germline V gene are MGHDK and SYGVNS. V dropped 0 bases and J dropped 4; count of bases not matched to a gene: 9. This CDR3 is CASSEYGGRARYNEQFF. Here the CDR3 DNA reads TGTGCCAGCAGTGAATATGGCGGGAGAGCCCGATACAATGAGCAGTTCTTC.

The V gene is TRBV24-1, the J gene TRBJ2-2, with TRBD2 as a possible D gene (7 bases). The germline V gene encodes CDR1 KGHDR and CDR2 SFDVKD. The CDR3 consists of 19 residues. V dropped 4 bases and J dropped 0 bases, with 20 bases sitting between them. CDR3 sequence: CATSEPPSRGGTNTGELFF. The CDR3 DNA is TGTGCCACCAGTGAACCCCCCTCCAGGGGAGGGACGAACACCGGGGAGCTGTTTTTT.

This clone has only a few counts. The chain couples TRBV27 to TRBJ2-3; D is ambiguous. Germline V CDR1 and CDR2: MNHEY, SMNVEV (reference sequence). The V and J ends lost 5 bases and 9 bases respectively, with 9 bases between them. The CDR3 length is 11 residues. CDR3 bases: TGTGCCAGCAGTCTCGGTGACACGCAGTATTTT. Its translation: CASSLGDTQYF.

J is TRBJ2-3 and V is TRBV20-1; TRBD2 matches at 11 bases. CDR1 DFQATT and CDR2 SNEGSKA come from the germline V gene (reference sequence). V trimming: 1 base; J trimming: 8 bases; junction bases outside the gene matches: 5. This CDR3 spans 14 amino acids. The CDR3 nucleotides read TGCAGTGCTAGAGGACTAGCGGGAACACGTACGCAGTATTTT. This translates into CSARGLAGTRTQYF.

The chain is built from TRBV7-8 and TRBJ1-3, with a possible D match to TRBD1 (5 bases). The CDR3 extends over 15 amino acids. Trimming took 1 base from V and 2 from J, leaving 9 bases between them. Germline V lookup: CDR1 SGHVS, CDR2 FQNEAQ. CDR3 nucleotide sequence: TGTGCCAGCAGCTTAGAGAGCAGGGCTGGAAACACCATATATTTT. It is translated as CASSLESRAGNTIYF.

This clone is categorized as medium-sized. The chain employs TRBV30 and TRBJ1-3; 7 bases are shared with TRBD1. The CDR3 loop spans 14 amino acids. The V gene end was trimmed by 4 bases and the J gene end by 0 bases; junction bases not matched to a gene: 3. Germline V gene sequence: CDR1 GTSNPN, CDR2 SVGIG (reference sequence). CDR3 protein: CAWTRDSSGNTIYF. CDR3 nucleotides: TGTGCCTGGACCAGGGACAGCTCTGGAAACACCATATATTTT. The full variable domain, its missing parts supplied by reference TRBV30 and TRBJ1-3, is SQTIHQWPATLVQPVGSPLSLECTVEGTSNPNLYWYRQAAGRGLQLLFYSVGIGQISSEVPQNLSASRPQDRQFILSSKKLLLSDSGFYLCAWTRDSSGNTIYFGEGSWLTVV.

The chain is built from TRBV11-1 and TRBJ2-3; 8 nucleotides match TRBD2. The germline CDR1 and CDR2 sequences are SGHAT and FQDESV (reference sequence). The CDR3 contains 15 residues. Trimming removed 4 bases from V and 2 bases from J; junction bases left unmatched: 5. This CDR3 reads CASSSREANTDTQYF. The CDR3 DNA reads TGTGCCAGCAGCTCGCGGGAGGCAAACACAGATACGCAGTATTTT.

This chain uses TRBV25-1 with TRBJ2-5; TRBD1 might be the D (6 bases). Trimming pared 1 base from V and 6 bases from J, leaving 12 bases between. CDR3 length: 14 amino acids. From germline, CDR1 is MGHDK and CDR2 SYGVNS. The CDR3 loop reads CASSEFGGWKTQYF. CDR3 DNA sequence: TGTGCCAGCAGTGAATTTGGGGGCTGGAAGACCCAGTACTTC.

Concerning this clone: A read error is likely, as this CDR3 ends without the conserved phenylalanine or tryptophan. It is unclear where the CDR3 begins or ends on the DNA, so no DNA is shown, and the CDR3 is as TCRdb lists it. The chain joins TRBV20-1 to TRBJ2-1; TRBD1, the D gene given by the table, was not confirmed from the DNA. A total of 16 residues make up the CDR3, ends included. Germline CDR1 and CDR2: DFQATT and SNEGSKA (reference sequence). The chain's CDR3 is CSLEGSRGDRRNEKVV.